Listed below are T cell receptor beta chains from one sample, sequenced in a study of blood T cell repertoires in COVID-19. The assay was immunoSEQ multiplex PCR, and TCRdb's table has in-frame clones only and misses some. The data contain about 130,000 clones, roughly nine tenths of them singletons. The sample comprised peripheral blood. The receptors were gathered from a man aged 50 or older with active COVID-19. Each CDR3 is given with its conserved first and last residue. A D gene is named only where the DNA matches it firmly. Size tells how often a clone was seen (once, few, many) or the class of an expanded clone, and some rows leave it out.

D gene: TRBD1
J gene: TRBJ1-3
V gene: TRBV7-8
clone size: NA
CDR3 protein: CASSLNIQGNAGNTIYF
CDR3 DNA: TGTGCCAGCAGCTTAAATATACAGGGGAACGCTGGAAACACCATATATTTT

D gene: NA
J gene: TRBJ1-5
V gene: TRBV7-9
clone size: NA
CDR3 protein: CASSLNSNQPQHF
CDR3 DNA: TGTGCCAGCAGCCTTAATAGCAATCAGCCCCAGCATTTT

D gene: TRBD2
J gene: TRBJ2-5
V gene: TRBV11-3
clone size: few
CDR3 protein: CASSPTWASGREETQYF
CDR3 DNA: TGTGCCAGCAGCCCTACATGGGCTAGCGGGAGGGAAGAGACCCAGTACTTC

D gene: TRBD1
J gene: TRBJ1-2
V gene: TRBV5-1
clone size: NA
CDR3 protein: CASSLAQDRGRSNYGYTF
CDR3 DNA: TGCGCCAGCAGCTTGGCCCAGGACAGGGGTCGGTCTAACTATGGCTACACCTTC

D gene: TRBD1
J gene: TRBJ2-2
V gene: TRBV19
clone size: NA
CDR3 protein: CATSGTANTGELFF
CDR3 DNA: TGTGCCACCTCCGGGACAGCGAACACCGGGGAGCTGTTTTTT

D gene: NA
J gene: TRBJ2-3
V gene: TRBV24-1
clone size: NA
CDR3 protein: CATSDPGEAADTQYF
CDR3 DNA: TGTGCCACCAGTGACCCCGGGGAGGCGGCAGATACGCAGTATTTT

D gene: TRBD2
J gene: TRBJ2-7
V gene: TRBV19
clone size: NA
CDR3 protein: CASSRRGGRSYEQYF
CDR3 DNA: TGTGCCAGTAGTAGGCGGGGGGGGAGATCCTACGAGCAGTACTTC

D gene: TRBD2
J gene: TRBJ2-1
V gene: TRBV6-5
clone size: NA
CDR3 protein: CASRRLAGGNEQFF
CDR3 DNA: TGTGCCAGCAGAAGACTAGCGGGGGGCAATGAGCAGTTCTTC

D gene: NA
J gene: TRBJ2-3
V gene: TRBV7-9
clone size: NA
CDR3 protein: CASSLQMGTQGATQYF
CDR3 DNA: TGTGCCAGCAGCTTACAAATGGGTACACAGGGTGCTACGCAGTATTTT

D gene: NA
J gene: TRBJ1-3
V gene: TRBV15
clone size: NA
CDR3 protein: CATSIEARGAGNTIYF
CDR3 DNA: TGTGCCACCAGCATCGAGGCCCGGGGGGCTGGAAACACCATATATTTT

D gene: TRBD1
J gene: TRBJ1-4
V gene: TRBV30
clone size: once
CDR3 protein: CALTPGQGVPGNEKLFF
CDR3 DNA: TGTGCCTTAACACCGGGACAGGGGGTACCAGGGAACGAAAAACTGTTTTTT

D gene: TRBD2
J gene: TRBJ2-1
V gene: TRBV6-4
clone size: NA
CDR3 protein: CASGRSGGILGEQFF
CDR3 DNA: TGTGCCAGCGGACGAAGCGGGGGGATACTAGGTGAGCAGTTCTTC

D gene: TRBD2
J gene: TRBJ2-5
V gene: TRBV11-2
clone size: NA
CDR3 protein: CASSLGYGTMETQYF
CDR3 DNA: TGTGCCAGCAGCTTGGGATATGGGACTATGGAGACCCAGTACTTC

D gene: NA
J gene: TRBJ1-1
V gene: TRBV29-1
clone size: NA
CDR3 protein: CSVAQTNTEAFF
CDR3 DNA: TGCAGCGTTGCCCAGACAAACACTGAAGCTTTCTTT

D gene: NA
J gene: TRBJ1-2
V gene: TRBV5-5
clone size: NA
CDR3 protein: CASSSGPGGYGYTF
CDR3 DNA: TGTGCCAGCAGCTCCGGGCCCGGAGGCTATGGCTACACCTTC

D gene: NA
J gene: TRBJ1-6
V gene: TRBV19
clone size: NA
CDR3 protein: CASRTNQNTNSPLHF
CDR3 DNA: TGTGCCAGTAGAACTAACCAGAACACTAATTCACCCCTCCACTTT

D gene: NA
J gene: TRBJ1-2
V gene: TRBV11-2
clone size: NA
CDR3 protein: CASSLDRGGYTF
CDR3 DNA: TGTGCCAGCAGCTTAGATAGGGGTGGCTACACCTTC

D gene: NA
J gene: TRBJ1-6
V gene: TRBV18
clone size: NA
CDR3 protein: CASSYDSSYNSPLHF
CDR3 DNA: TGTGCCAGCTCATACGACAGCTCCTATAATTCACCCCTCCACTTT

D gene: TRBD1
J gene: TRBJ1-6
V gene: TRBV5-1
clone size: few
CDR3 protein: CASSLAGQINSPLHF
CDR3 DNA: TGCGCCAGCAGCTTGGCGGGACAGATAAATTCACCCCTCCACTTT

D gene: TRBD2
J gene: TRBJ2-5
V gene: TRBV7-6
clone size: NA
CDR3 protein: CASSLGLAGVETQYF
CDR3 DNA: TGTGCCAGCAGCTTGGGACTAGCGGGAGTGGAGACCCAGTACTTC

D gene: TRBD2
J gene: TRBJ2-5
V gene: TRBV5-6
clone size: NA
CDR3 protein: CASSLGLAGTQETQYF
CDR3 DNA: TGTGCCAGCAGCTTGGGGCTAGCGGGGACCCAAGAGACCCAGTACTTC

D gene: NA
J gene: TRBJ2-1
V gene: TRBV2
clone size: once
CDR3 protein: CASRTEVTNEQFF
CDR3 DNA: TGTGCCAGCAGAACGGAGGTCACCAATGAGCAGTTCTTC

D gene: NA
J gene: TRBJ2-2
V gene: TRBV7-8
clone size: NA
CDR3 protein: CASSRANTGELFF
CDR3 DNA: TGTGCCAGCAGCCGGGCCAACACCGGGGAGCTGTTTTTT

D gene: NA
J gene: TRBJ1-2
V gene: TRBV10-3
clone size: NA
CDR3 protein: CAITQDGGLYGYTF
CDR3 DNA: TGTGCCATCACTCAGGATGGGGGACTATATGGCTACACCTTC

D gene: TRBD2
J gene: TRBJ2-1
V gene: TRBV5-4
clone size: NA
CDR3 protein: CASSPNPGTSGNEQFF
CDR3 DNA: TGTGCCAGCAGCCCTAATCCCGGGACTAGCGGTAATGAGCAGTTCTTC

D gene: TRBD1
J gene: TRBJ2-1
V gene: TRBV9
clone size: NA
CDR3 protein: CASSVAGGNEQFF
CDR3 DNA: TGTGCCAGCAGCGTAGCAGGGGGTAATGAGCAGTTCTTC

D gene: NA
J gene: TRBJ2-1
V gene: TRBV2
clone size: NA
CDR3 protein: CAGDPGSHNEQFF
CDR3 DNA: TGTGCCGGAGACCCCGGTTCCCACAATGAGCAGTTCTTC

D gene: NA
J gene: TRBJ2-2
V gene: TRBV5-1
clone size: NA
CDR3 protein: CASSSPGLRTTGELFF
CDR3 DNA: TGCGCCAGCAGCTCCCCGGGACTCCGGACGACCGGGGAGCTGTTTTTT

D gene: NA
J gene: TRBJ2-7
V gene: TRBV3-1/TRBV3-2
clone size: NA
CDR3 protein: CASSQEGGASYEQYF
CDR3 DNA: TGTGCCAGCAGCCAAGAGGGGGGGGCGTCCTACGAGCAGTACTTC

D gene: NA
J gene: TRBJ2-1
V gene: TRBV12-5
clone size: NA
CDR3 protein: CASGVQVAGNEQFF
CDR3 DNA: TGTGCTAGTGGTGTCCAGGTAGCAGGGAATGAGCAGTTCTTC

D gene: NA
J gene: TRBJ2-2
V gene: TRBV27
clone size: NA
CDR3 protein: CASSLRTGELFF
CDR3 DNA: TGTGCCAGCAGTTTGCGGACCGGGGAGCTGTTTTTT

D gene: NA
J gene: TRBJ1-1
V gene: TRBV3-1/TRBV3-2
clone size: NA
CDR3 protein: CASSQATGNTEAFF
CDR3 DNA: TGTGCCAGCAGCCAAGCGACAGGGAACACTGAAGCTTTCTTT

D gene: TRBD1
J gene: TRBJ1-6
V gene: TRBV27
clone size: NA
CDR3 protein: CASSQRTGNRSPLHF
CDR3 DNA: TGTGCCAGCAGCCAAAGGACAGGGAATCGTTCACCCCTCCACTTT